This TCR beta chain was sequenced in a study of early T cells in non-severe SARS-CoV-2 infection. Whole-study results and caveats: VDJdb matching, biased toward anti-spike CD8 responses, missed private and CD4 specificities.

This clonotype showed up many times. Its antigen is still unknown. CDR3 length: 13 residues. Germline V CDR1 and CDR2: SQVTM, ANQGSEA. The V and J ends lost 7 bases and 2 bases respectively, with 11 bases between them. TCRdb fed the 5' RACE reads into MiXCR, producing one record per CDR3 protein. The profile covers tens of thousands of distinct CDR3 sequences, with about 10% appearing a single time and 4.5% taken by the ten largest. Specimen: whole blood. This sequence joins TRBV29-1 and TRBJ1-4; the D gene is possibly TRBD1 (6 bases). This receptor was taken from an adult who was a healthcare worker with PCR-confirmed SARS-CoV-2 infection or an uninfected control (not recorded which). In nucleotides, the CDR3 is TGCAGCGCCCAGAGGGGGACTAATGAAAAACTGTTTTTT. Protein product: CSAQRGTNEKLFF.